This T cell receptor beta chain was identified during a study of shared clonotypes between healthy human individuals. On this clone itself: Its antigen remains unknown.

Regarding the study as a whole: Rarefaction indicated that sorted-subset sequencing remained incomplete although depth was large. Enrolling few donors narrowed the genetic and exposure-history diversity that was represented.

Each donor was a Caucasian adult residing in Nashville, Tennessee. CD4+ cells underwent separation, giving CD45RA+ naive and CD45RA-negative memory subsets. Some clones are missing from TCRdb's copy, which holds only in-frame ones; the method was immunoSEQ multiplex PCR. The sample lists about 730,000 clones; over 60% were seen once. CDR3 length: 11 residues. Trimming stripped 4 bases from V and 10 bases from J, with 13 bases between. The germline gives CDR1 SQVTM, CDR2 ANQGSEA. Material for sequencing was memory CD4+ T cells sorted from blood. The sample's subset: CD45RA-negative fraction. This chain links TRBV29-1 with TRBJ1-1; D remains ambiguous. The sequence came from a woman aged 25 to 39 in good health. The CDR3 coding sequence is TGCAGCGTTGTTGACCCTTGGGGAGCTTTCTTT. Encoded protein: CSVVDPWGAFF. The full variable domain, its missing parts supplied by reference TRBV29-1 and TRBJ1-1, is SAVISQKPSRDICQRGTSLTIQCQVDSQVTMMFWYRQQPGQSLTLIATANQGSEATYESGFVIDKFPISRPNLTFSTLTVSNMSPEDSSIYLCSVVDPWGAFFGQGTRLTVV.